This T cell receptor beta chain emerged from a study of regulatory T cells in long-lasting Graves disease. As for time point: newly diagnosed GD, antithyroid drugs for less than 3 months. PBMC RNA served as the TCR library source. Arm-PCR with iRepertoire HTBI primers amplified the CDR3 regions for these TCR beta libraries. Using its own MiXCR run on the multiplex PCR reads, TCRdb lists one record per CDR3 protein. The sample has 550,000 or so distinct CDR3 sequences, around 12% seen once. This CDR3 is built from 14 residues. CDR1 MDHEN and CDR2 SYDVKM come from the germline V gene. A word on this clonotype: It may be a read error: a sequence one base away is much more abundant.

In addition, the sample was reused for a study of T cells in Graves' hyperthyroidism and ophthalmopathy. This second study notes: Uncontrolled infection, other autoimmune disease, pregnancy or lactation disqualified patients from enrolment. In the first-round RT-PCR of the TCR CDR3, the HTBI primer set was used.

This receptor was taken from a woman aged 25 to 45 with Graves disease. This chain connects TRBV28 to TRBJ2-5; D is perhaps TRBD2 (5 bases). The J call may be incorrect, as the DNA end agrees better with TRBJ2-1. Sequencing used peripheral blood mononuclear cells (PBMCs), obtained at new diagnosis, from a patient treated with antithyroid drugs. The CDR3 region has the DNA TGTGCCAGCAGTGAGTCGAATGGTGAGGGTGAGCAGTTCTTC. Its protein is CASSESNGEGEQFF.